A selection of T cell receptor beta chains follows, all from one sample in a study of blood T cell repertoires in COVID-19. Produced via immunoSEQ multiplex PCR; TCRdb's table is partial and in-frame only. The sample contains 150,000 to 200,000 clones, 87% of which appear only once. The sample consisted of peripheral blood. The receptor set was obtained from a man aged 55-75 years with active or convalescent COVID-19. CDR3s include the opening cysteine and the closing phenylalanine or tryptophan. D genes are given only for firm matches. Some rows have no size entry. The others give once, few or many, or a class for an expanded clone.

TRBJ1-2 | TRBD1 | NA | TRBV5-4 | CASTIQGAKGYTF | TGTGCCAGCACCATACAGGGGGCTAAAGGCTACACCTTC
TRBJ1-1 | NA | NA | TRBV18 | CASSHDRIGEAFF | TGTGCCAGCTCACACGACAGGATAGGAGAAGCTTTCTTT
TRBJ1-4 | NA | NA | TRBV21-1 | CASSTYRAVNEKLFF | TGTGCCAGCAGCACCTACAGGGCGGTTAATGAAAAACTGTTTTTT
TRBJ1-1 | NA | NA | TRBV4-1 | CASSQTGWGYMNTEAFF | TGCGCCAGCAGCCAAACAGGGTGGGGTTACATGAACACTGAAGCTTTCTTT
TRBJ1-6 | NA | NA | TRBV7-2 | CASSFSTDSPLHF | TGTGCCAGCAGCTTCTCGACTGATTCACCCCTCCACTTT
TRBJ2-1 | TRBD1 | NA | TRBV18 | CASSLHRGRIGFF | TGTGCCAGCTCATTACACAGGGGGCGCATAGGGTTCTTC
TRBJ1-2 | NA | NA | TRBV6-6 | CASSSPDTPGYTF | TGTGCCAGCAGTAGCCCGGACACCCCCGGCTACACCTTC
TRBJ1-5 | TRBD1 | NA | TRBV2 | CASSETGGQNQPQHF | TGTGCCAGCAGTGAAACAGGGGGCCAGAATCAGCCCCAGCATTTT
TRBJ2-3 | NA | few | TRBV24-1 | CATSDSGLTDTQYF | TGTGCCACCAGTGACTCTGGACTCACAGATACGCAGTATTTT
TRBJ2-2 | NA | NA | TRBV10-1 | CASSVSPSGAGELFF | TGCGCCAGCAGTGTCTCGCCTAGTGGTGCCGGGGAGCTGTTTTTT
TRBJ2-1 | TRBD2 | once | TRBV7-2 | CASKSGGVYNEQFF | TGTGCCAGCAAAAGCGGGGGGGTATACAATGAGCAGTTCTTC
TRBJ2-7 | NA | NA | TRBV4-1 | CASSQDWSSYEQYF | TGCGCCAGCAGCCAAGATTGGAGTTCCTACGAGCAGTACTTC
TRBJ2-2 | NA | NA | TRBV19 | CASSIVQGNTGELFF | TGTGCCAGTAGTATTGTTCAGGGGAACACCGGGGAGCTGTTTTTT
TRBJ2-1 | TRBD2 | NA | TRBV6-5 | CASSYRRGGYNEQFF | TGTGCCAGCAGTTACAGGCGGGGGGGATACAATGAGCAGTTCTTC